These 32 T cell receptor beta chains share one sample of origin, sequenced in a study of OX40 agonist ivuxolimab in advanced cancers. Using immunoSEQ multiplex PCR, the repertoire was profiled, and TCRdb retains in-frame clones only, with some absent. The sample contains around 64,000 clones, around 83% of which appear only once. The specimen was CD4+ or CD8+ T cells sorted from blood, collected in a trial of the OX40 agonist ivuxolimab. Source of these receptors: an adult with an advanced solid tumor such as melanoma, head and neck, liver or kidney cancer.

This chain links TRBV30 with TRBJ1-4, with D hard to call. CDR1 and CDR2 (germline): GTSNPN, SVGIG (reference sequence). The V gene lost 3 bases and the J gene lost 8 bases, with 13 bases spanning the gap. The CDR3 sequence is 13 residues long. In DNA form, the CDR3 reads TGTGCCTGGAGCCCCGGGTTTCAAGAAAAACTGTTTTTT. It is translated as CAWSPGFQEKLFF.

This clone was detected only a few times. The rearrangement uses TRBV4-2 and TRBJ2-2; D not certain. The CDR3 extends over 15 amino acids. CDR1 is LGHNA and CDR2 is YNFKEQ in the germline V gene. Trimming left V 0 bases short and J 5 bases short, with 10 bases between. The CDR3 region is CASSQEGGRTGELFF. The CDR3 DNA reads TGTGCCAGCAGCCAAGAAGGTGGTCGGACCGGGGAGCTGTTTTTT.

The chain is built from TRBV5-4 and TRBJ2-1, with D perhaps TRBD1 (6 bases). There are 15 residues in the CDR3. Looked up from germline, CDR1 is SGHNT and CDR2 is YYREEE (reference sequence). Trimming shortened V by 1 base and J by 7 bases, and 15 bases separated the two germline ends. CDR3 coding DNA: TGTGCCAGCAGCTTGAGGCAGGGGATAGAGAATGAGCAGTTCTTC. Its translation: CASSLRQGIENEQFF.

The J gene is TRBJ2-1, the V gene TRBV7-2; D remains ambiguous. CDR1 SGHTA and CDR2 FQGNSA come from the germline V gene. The CDR3 is 15 residues long. V lost 4 bases and J 0 bases, leaving 10 bases between the germline ends. The CDR3 DNA reads as TGTGCCAGCAGCTCTGGGTCTTCCTCCTACAATGAGCAGTTCTTC. Its translation is CASSSGSSSYNEQFF.

The chain uses TRBV5-1 and TRBJ2-3; weak D call: TRBD2 (6 bases). V shed 4 bases and J shed 1 base, with 13 bases lying between them. Germline CDR1 SGHRS, CDR2 YFSETQ. The CDR3 spans 15 residues. CDR3: CASSLQRRGTDTQYF. The CDR3 DNA reads as TGCGCCAGCAGCCTACAACGGAGGGGCACAGATACGCAGTATTTT.

The chain has TRBV19 and TRBJ2-1; D may match TRBD1 or TRBD2 (5 bases each). There are 14 residues in the CDR3. The ends were cut back, 5 bases at V and 5 bases at J, with 13 bases in the middle. CDR1 and CDR2 from the germline V gene are LNHDA and SQIVND (reference sequence). CDR3 sequence (DNA): TGTGCCAGTAGTCTGGGGGACCCAAACAATGAGCAGTTCTTC. Protein sequence: CASSLGDPNNEQFF.

V is TRBV5-1 and J is TRBJ1-1; the match to TRBD1 covers 8 bases. This CDR3 spans 15 amino acids. Germline loops: CDR1 SGHRS, CDR2 YFSETQ. V shed 4 bases, J shed 2 bases, and the junction held 7 bases outside the gene matches. The CDR3 nucleotides read TGCGCCAGCAGCGTCGGGGACAGGATAAACACTGAAGCTTTCTTT. It yields the protein CASSVGDRINTEAFF.

CDR3 nucleotide sequence: TGTGCCAGCAGCTCCGACCAGGGGTCCTACGAGCAGTACTTC. It specifies CASSSDQGSYEQYF. This sequence joins TRBV7-8 and TRBJ2-7; D might be TRBD1 (6 bases). This CDR3 has 14 amino acids. CDR1 and CDR2 (germline): SGHVS, FQNEAQ. Trimming removed 4 bases from V and 1 base from J, with 11 bases in between.

This clone was observed a handful of times. The chain has TRBV7-2 and TRBJ2-1, with TRBD2 identical over 10 bases. CDR3 length: 13 amino acids. Trimming at V came to 4 bases and at J to 8 bases, leaving 2 bases not matched to a gene. CDR1 and CDR2 (germline): SGHTA, FQGNSA. CDR3 protein: CASSWTSGYEQFF. CDR3 sequence (DNA): TGTGCCAGCAGCTGGACTAGCGGATATGAGCAGTTCTTC.

The V and J genes are TRBV6-5 and TRBJ1-5; TRBD1 might be the D (6 bases). The CDR3 runs 15 residues. Germline assignment: CDR1 MNHEY and CDR2 SVGAGI. With 0 bases removed from V and 5 bases from J, the gap between germline ends came to 11 bases. The DNA of the CDR3 is TGTGCCAGCAGTTACTCCGGACAGCCCCATCAGCCCCAGCATTTT. Amino acid sequence: CASSYSGQPHQPQHF.

This clone was picked up a small number of times. V is TRBV5-1 and J is TRBJ2-3; no definite D call. V lost 0 bases and J lost 2, with 4 bases in between. Germline V gene sequence: CDR1 SGHRS, CDR2 YFSETQ. The CDR3 contains 13 residues. CDR3 DNA sequence: TGCGCCAGCAGCTTGGAGATCACAGATACGCAGTATTTT. Its translation: CASSLEITDTQYF.

In this sample, this clone turned up a few times. J is TRBJ1-1 and V is TRBV7-8; D gene unclear. V was cut by 1 base and J by 6 bases, with 12 bases left in between. Germline-derived CDR1 and CDR2 are SGHVS and FQNEAQ. CDR3 length equals 14 residues. CDR3 DNA sequence: TGTGCCAGCAGCTTAGTATTTGAGTCTCCTGAAGCTTTCTTT. Protein: CASSLVFESPEAFF. Full variable domain (outside the CDR3, taken from reference TRBV7-8 and TRBJ1-1): GAGVSQSPRYKVAKRGQDVALRCDPISGHVSLFWYQQALGQGPEFLTYFQNEAQLDKSGLPSDRFFAERPEGSVSTLKIQRTQQEDSAVYLCASSLVFESPEAFFGQGTRLTVV.

The CDR3 DNA follows: TGTGCCAGCAGCTTGATGGGGGGCGGTGGCAATCAGCCCCAGCATTTT. The encoded protein is CASSLMGGGGNQPQHF. The chain joins TRBV7-8 to TRBJ1-5, with D tentatively TRBD1 (6 bases). CDR3 size: 16 residues. Trimming removed 3 bases at V and 2 bases at J, with 14 bases between. Germline V CDR1 and CDR2: SGHVS, FQNEAQ. The variable domain in full, with the rest retrieved from reference TRBV7-8 and TRBJ1-5, is GAGVSQSPRYKVAKRGQDVALRCDPISGHVSLFWYQQALGQGPEFLTYFQNEAQLDKSGLPSDRFFAERPEGSVSTLKIQRTQQEDSAVYLCASSLMGGGGNQPQHFGDGTRLSIL.

The gene calls are TRBV5-1 and TRBJ2-3, with 7 bases lining up with TRBD1. V lost 0 bases, J lost 3 bases, and 7 bases stayed unmatched. The CDR3 sequence is 16 residues long. Germline CDR1 reads SGHRS; CDR2 reads YFSETQ. CDR3: CASSLAGDSWTDTQYF. Written as DNA, the CDR3 is TGCGCCAGCAGCTTGGCCGGGGACAGTTGGACAGATACGCAGTATTTT.

The V call is TRBV5-1, the J call TRBJ1-2; 9 bases are shared with TRBD1. This CDR3 spans 18 amino acids. V lost 4 bases to trimming and J lost 4 bases; unmatched junction nucleotides: 17. Germline assignment: CDR1 SGHRS and CDR2 YFSETQ. CDR3 sequence reads: CASSPGHTGGYGGYGYTF. CDR3 coding DNA: TGCGCCAGCAGCCCTGGCCATACAGGGGGCTATGGCGGCTATGGCTACACCTTC.

A word on this clone: One end of the junction fails to match germline, which may point to a read error. The V and J genes are TRBV7-7 and TRBJ1-1; D unresolved. The CDR3 is 13 residues long. Germline loops: CDR1 SSHAT, CDR2 FNYEAQ (reference sequence). The DNA for the CDR3 is TGTGCTAGCAGCTTAGAGGCGGGGACTGAAGCTTTCTTT. It yields the protein CASSLEAGTEAFF.

This clone has only one observation. This sequence joins TRBV4-3 and TRBJ2-3, with TRBD2 identical over 12 bases. Germline lookup yields CDR1 LGHNA and CDR2 YSLEER. CDR3 size: 20 residues. V trimming: 1 base; J trimming: 0 bases; junction bases outside the gene matches: 11. CDR3 sequence reads: CASSQGTSGTRHQSTDTQYF. DNA of the CDR3: TGCGCCAGCAGCCAAGGGACTAGCGGGACACGGCATCAAAGCACAGATACGCAGTATTTT.

The chain carries TRBV15 and TRBJ1-1, with D perhaps matching TRBD1 (6 bases). Germline CDR1 LNHNV, CDR2 YYDKDF (reference sequence). The CDR3 is made up of 15 amino acids. Deletions cut 1 base from V and 1 base from J, with 10 bases between. The CDR3 DNA sequence: TGTGCCACCAGCAGAGGGGGACATCAGAACACTGAAGCTTTCTTT. Translating it yields CATSRGGHQNTEAFF.

This clone is a singleton in its sample. The V call is TRBV30, the J call TRBJ2-1; maybe TRBD2 (6 bases). V was shortened by 8 bases and J by 0 bases, with 17 bases between the two germline ends. This CDR3 region has 15 residues. Germline V lookup: CDR1 GTSNPN, CDR2 SVGIG (reference sequence). CDR3 loop: CAQKGGLSSYNEQFF. The CDR3 nucleotides read TGTGCCCAAAAAGGAGGGCTGAGCTCCTACAATGAGCAGTTCTTC.

The chain employs TRBV27 and TRBJ2-1, with a weak D call TRBD1 (6 bases). CDR3 length: 15 residues. Trimming stripped 6 bases from V and 3 bases from J, with 15 bases between. CDR1 MNHEY and CDR2 SMNVEV come from the germline V gene (reference sequence). CDR3 protein: CASSSQGLYYNEQFF. CDR3 sequence (DNA): TGTGCCAGCAGCTCGCAGGGGTTATACTACAATGAGCAGTTCTTC.

This chain links TRBV4-2 with TRBJ1-6, with D unresolved. CDR1 and CDR2 (germline): LGHNA, YNFKEQ. V was pared by 0 bases and J by 1 base, with 7 bases between. This CDR3 is built from 16 residues. DNA for the CDR3: TGTGCCAGCAGCCAAGATCATACGTCCTATAATTCACCCCTCCACTTT. This sequence encodes CASSQDHTSYNSPLHF.

The DNA of the CDR3 is TGCGCCAGCAGCAAAGGTTCCGGACTAGCGGGAGTATTGGCCTACGAGCAGTACTTC. Translation gives CASSKGSGLAGVLAYEQYF. V usage is TRBV4-1 and J usage is TRBJ2-7, with 13 bases that match TRBD2. The CDR3 runs 19 residues. Unmatched junction bases numbered 15, after V lost 5 bases and J lost 2 bases. Germline assignment: CDR1 MGHRA and CDR2 YSYEKL.

This clone appeared a single time. The chain carries TRBV5-1 and TRBJ2-1, with 9 positions matching TRBD2. Germline V gives CDR1 SGHRS, CDR2 YFSETQ. The CDR3 runs to 14 residues. V gave up 4 bases and J gave up 5 bases; unmatched junction bases: 4. CDR3 bases: TGCGCCAGCAGCGTACTAGCGGGTAACAATGAGCAGTTCTTC. Translating it yields CASSVLAGNNEQFF.

The chain links TRBV7-2 to TRBJ2-5; D is undetermined. V was trimmed by 1 base and J by 14 bases, leaving 20 bases between them. CDR3 length: 14 amino acids. CDR1 and CDR2 from the germline V gene are SGHTA and FQGNSA. The CDR3 region is CASSLVRSLRAIYF. The CDR3 bases are TGTGCCAGCAGCTTAGTTAGGTCCTTAAGAGCAATCTACTTC.

The table lists this clone with a few counts. In nucleotides, the CDR3 is TGTGCCAGCAGTCCCACGGGACTAGCGGCTTCCACAGATACGCAGTATTTT. Residues: CASSPTGLAASTDTQYF. V usage is TRBV27 and J usage is TRBJ2-3; 11 positions agree with TRBD2. J was trimmed by 2 bases and V by 5 bases; bases with no gene match: 9. CDR1 and CDR2 (germline): MNHEY, SMNVEV (reference sequence). The CDR3 length is 17 residues.

V is TRBV5-1 and J is TRBJ1-1, with a weak D call TRBD1 (5 bases). CDR3 size: 16 residues. Germline CDR1 is SGHRS and CDR2 is YFSETQ. With 4 bases removed from V and 0 bases from J, the gap between germline ends came to 16 bases. CDR3 sequence: CASSLRTGVMNTEAFF. DNA of the CDR3: TGCGCCAGCAGCCTCCGGACGGGGGTTATGAACACTGAAGCTTTCTTT.

CDR3: CASKGLAETYEQYF. For the CDR3, the DNA is TGTGCCTCTAAGGGCCTAGCGGAAACCTACGAGCAGTACTTC. This chain links TRBV10-3 with TRBJ2-7, with 7 nucleotides matching TRBD2. The CDR3 runs 14 residues. V shed 11 bases and J 2 bases; nucleotides not matched to a gene: 12. The germline gives CDR1 ENHRY, CDR2 SYGVKD.

The V call is TRBV2, the J call TRBJ2-6, with D unresolved. This CDR3 is built from 16 residues. Looked up from germline, CDR1 is SNHLY and CDR2 is FYNNEI. Trimming removed 2 bases from V and 0 bases from J, with 8 bases in between. The CDR3 DNA reads TGTGCCAGCAGTGAACGGTTGCACTCTGGGGCCAACGTCCTGACTTTC. Amino acid sequence: CASSERLHSGANVLTF.

J is TRBJ2-1 and V is TRBV7-9; TRBD2 matches at 7 bases. The length of the CDR3 is 15 residues. V lost 3 bases to trimming and J lost 12 bases; unmatched junction nucleotides: 14. Germline V gene sequence: CDR1 SEHNR, CDR2 FQNEAQ (reference sequence). DNA for the CDR3: TGTGCCAGCAGCTTGGCCGGGACTATGTCCGAGGGGCAGTTCTTC. Amino acids: CASSLAGTMSEGQFF.

This clone was counted once. The gene calls are TRBV5-8 and TRBJ1-1; 7 bases line up with TRBD1. V was pared by 2 bases and J by 2 bases, with 6 bases of the junction left unmatched. This CDR3 has 15 residues. In germline, CDR1 is SGHTS, CDR2 YDEGEE. CDR3 DNA: TGTGCCAGCAGCTTTTCCGGGACAGCAAACACTGAAGCTTTCTTT. Translation: CASSFSGTANTEAFF. Complete variable domain (other parts from reference TRBV5-8 and TRBJ1-1): EAGVTQSPTHLIKTRGQQATLRCSPISGHTSVYWYQQALGLGLQFLLWYDEGEERNRGNFPPRFSGRQFPNYSSELNVNALELEDSALYLCASSFSGTANTEAFFGQGTRLTVV.

The J gene is TRBJ2-2, the V gene TRBV6-4; D gene ambiguous. Germline lookup yields CDR1 MRHNA and CDR2 SNTAGT. V lost 4 bases, J lost 0 bases, and 9 bases lay in between. The CDR3 is 15 residues long. As DNA, the CDR3 is TGTGCCAGCAGTGTCTCCAGAGCGAACACCGGGGAGCTGTTTTTT. Its translation is CASSVSRANTGELFF.

CDR3 residues: CASSSRMDGTNYGYTF. CDR3 sequence (DNA): TGTGCCAGCTCATCACGAATGGACGGGACGAACTATGGCTACACCTTC. V usage is TRBV18 and J usage is TRBJ1-2, with a tentative D call TRBD1 (5 bases). Per germline, CDR1 KGHSH and CDR2 LQKENI. V lost 5 bases and J lost 2, with 18 bases in between. This CDR3 is built from 16 residues.